The sequence of this T cell receptor beta chain was determined in a study of blood T cell repertoires in COVID-19. Study-wide background: Sites across the United States, Italy and Spain contributed samples from acute and convalescent COVID-19. Sources were T cells, B-cell-depleted T cells, or PBMCs; the material itself was cDNA or gDNA.

The method was immunoSEQ multiplex PCR; TCRdb's version includes in-frame clones alone and lacks a portion of them. The repertoire includes some 210,000 clones, around 80% of them detected once, and approximately 12% sits in the top ten. The CDR3 contains 18 residues. Unmatched junction bases numbered 10, after V lost 3 bases and J lost 0 bases. Looked up from germline, CDR1 is KGHSH and CDR2 is LQKENI. This TCR was recovered from a woman aged 40 to 49 with acute or convalescent COVID-19. This chain connects TRBV18 to TRBJ2-2; 7 nucleotides match TRBD2. Sequenced input: peripheral blood. The CDR3 here is CASSPRSLLAANTGELFF. Here the CDR3 DNA reads TGTGCCAGCTCACCTAGATCGTTGCTAGCGGCGAACACCGGGGAGCTGTTTTTT. The whole variable domain, remainder taken from reference TRBV18 and TRBJ2-2, is NAGVMQNPRHLVRRRGQEARLRCSPMKGHSHVYWYRQLPEEGLKFMVYLQKENIIDESGMPKERFSAEFPKEGPSILRIQQVVRGDSAAYFCASSPRSLLAANTGELFFGEGSRLTVL.